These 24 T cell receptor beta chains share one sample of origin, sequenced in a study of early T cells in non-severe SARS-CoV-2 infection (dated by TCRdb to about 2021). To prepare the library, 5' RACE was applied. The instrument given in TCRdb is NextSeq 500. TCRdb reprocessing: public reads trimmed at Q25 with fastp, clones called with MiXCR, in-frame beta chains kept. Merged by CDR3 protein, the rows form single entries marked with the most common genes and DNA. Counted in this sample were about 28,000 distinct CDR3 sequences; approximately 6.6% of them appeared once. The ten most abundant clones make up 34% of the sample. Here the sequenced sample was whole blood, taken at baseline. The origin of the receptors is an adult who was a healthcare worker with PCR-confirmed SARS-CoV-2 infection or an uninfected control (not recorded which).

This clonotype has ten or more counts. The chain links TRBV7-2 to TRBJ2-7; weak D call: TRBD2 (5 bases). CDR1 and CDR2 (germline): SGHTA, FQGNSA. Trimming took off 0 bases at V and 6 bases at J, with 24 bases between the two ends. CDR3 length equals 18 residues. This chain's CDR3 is CASSLAFSIRGPVGEQYF. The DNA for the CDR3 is TGTGCCAGCAGCTTAGCGTTTAGTATTCGGGGTCCAGTCGGCGAGCAGTACTTC.

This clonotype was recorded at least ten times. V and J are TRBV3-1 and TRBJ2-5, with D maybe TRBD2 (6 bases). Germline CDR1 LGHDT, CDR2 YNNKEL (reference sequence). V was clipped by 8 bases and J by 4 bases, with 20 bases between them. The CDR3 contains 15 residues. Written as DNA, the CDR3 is TGTGCCAGCTCAGGGCGGGGATTAGCCAGAGAGACCCAGTACTTC. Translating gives CASSGRGLARETQYF.

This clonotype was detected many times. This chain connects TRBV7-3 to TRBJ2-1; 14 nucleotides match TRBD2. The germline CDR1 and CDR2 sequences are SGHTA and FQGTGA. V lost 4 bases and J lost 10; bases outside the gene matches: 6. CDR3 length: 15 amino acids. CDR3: CASSWGLAGEWEQFF. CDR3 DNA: TGTGCCAGCAGCTGGGGACTAGCGGGAGAGTGGGAGCAGTTCTTC.

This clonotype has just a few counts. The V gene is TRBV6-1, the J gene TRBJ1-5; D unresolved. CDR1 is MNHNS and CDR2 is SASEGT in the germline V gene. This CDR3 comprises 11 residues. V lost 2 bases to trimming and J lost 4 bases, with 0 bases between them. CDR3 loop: CASSENQPQHF. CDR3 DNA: TGTGCCAGCAGTGAAAATCAGCCCCAGCATTTT.

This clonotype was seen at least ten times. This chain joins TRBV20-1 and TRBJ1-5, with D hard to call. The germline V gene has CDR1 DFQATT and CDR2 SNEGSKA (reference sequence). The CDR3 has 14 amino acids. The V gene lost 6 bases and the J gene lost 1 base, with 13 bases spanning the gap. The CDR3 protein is CSAVRRVSNQPQHF. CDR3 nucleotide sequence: TGCAGTGCCGTGAGGCGGGTGAGCAATCAGCCCCAGCATTTT.

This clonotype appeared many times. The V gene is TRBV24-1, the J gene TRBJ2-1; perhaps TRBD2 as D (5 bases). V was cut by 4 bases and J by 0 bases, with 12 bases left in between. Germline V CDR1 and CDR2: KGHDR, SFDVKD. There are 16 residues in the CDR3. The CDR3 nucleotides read TGTGCCACCAGTGAGGTTGACGACTACTCCTACAATGAGCAGTTCTTC. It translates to CATSEVDDYSYNEQFF.

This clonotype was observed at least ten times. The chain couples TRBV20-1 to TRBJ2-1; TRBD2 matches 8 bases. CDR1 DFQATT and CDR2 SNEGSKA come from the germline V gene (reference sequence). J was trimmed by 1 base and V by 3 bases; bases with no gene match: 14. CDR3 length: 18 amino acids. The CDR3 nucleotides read TGCAGTGCTAGCCAGGCCGGGAGGGGCGGGGGATCCTACAATGAGCAGTTCTTC. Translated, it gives CSASQAGRGGGSYNEQFF.

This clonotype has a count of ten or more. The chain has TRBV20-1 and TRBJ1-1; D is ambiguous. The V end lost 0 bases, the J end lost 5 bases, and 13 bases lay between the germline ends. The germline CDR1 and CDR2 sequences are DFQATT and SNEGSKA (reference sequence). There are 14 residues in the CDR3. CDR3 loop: CSARDSRGGTEAFF. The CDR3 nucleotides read TGCAGTGCTAGAGATTCCCGGGGAGGTACTGAAGCTTTCTTT.

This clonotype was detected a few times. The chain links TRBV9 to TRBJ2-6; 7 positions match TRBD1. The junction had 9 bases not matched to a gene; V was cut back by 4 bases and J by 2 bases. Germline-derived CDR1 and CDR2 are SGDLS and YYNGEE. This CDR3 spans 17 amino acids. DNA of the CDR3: TGTGCCAGCAGCTCACGACAGGGTTCCCCTGGGGCCAACGTCCTGACTTTC. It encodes CASSSRQGSPGANVLTF.

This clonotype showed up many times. CDR3 DNA: TGTGCCTGGAGTGAAGGGACAGGGAACTCTGGGGCCAACGTCCTGACTTTC. It specifies CAWSEGTGNSGANVLTF. The chain uses TRBV30 and TRBJ2-6, with 9 bases matching TRBD1. The CDR3 covers 17 residues. The junction had 4 bases not matched to a gene; V was cut back by 1 base and J by 0 bases. Germline CDR1 and CDR2: GTSNPN and SVGIG (reference sequence).

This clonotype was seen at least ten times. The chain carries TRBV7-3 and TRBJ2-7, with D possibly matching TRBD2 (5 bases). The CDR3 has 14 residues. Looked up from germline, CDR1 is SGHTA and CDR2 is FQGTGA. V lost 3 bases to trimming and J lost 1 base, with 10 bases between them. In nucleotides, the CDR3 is TGTGCCAGCAGCTTTGGACCGGGGTCCTACGAGCAGTACTTC. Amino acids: CASSFGPGSYEQYF.

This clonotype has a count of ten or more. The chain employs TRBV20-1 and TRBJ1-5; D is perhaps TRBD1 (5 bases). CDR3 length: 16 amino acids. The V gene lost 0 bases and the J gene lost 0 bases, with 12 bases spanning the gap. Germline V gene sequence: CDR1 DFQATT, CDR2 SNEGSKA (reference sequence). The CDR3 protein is CSARDGGGNSNQPQHF. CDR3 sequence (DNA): TGCAGTGCTAGAGATGGTGGGGGAAATAGCAATCAGCCCCAGCATTTT.

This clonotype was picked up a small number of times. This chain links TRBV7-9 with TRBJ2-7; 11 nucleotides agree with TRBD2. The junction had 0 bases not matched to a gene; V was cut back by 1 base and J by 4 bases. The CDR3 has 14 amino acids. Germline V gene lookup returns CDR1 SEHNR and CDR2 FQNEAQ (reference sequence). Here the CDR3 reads CASSLGLAGYEQYF. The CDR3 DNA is TGTGCCAGCAGCTTAGGACTAGCGGGGTACGAGCAGTACTTC.

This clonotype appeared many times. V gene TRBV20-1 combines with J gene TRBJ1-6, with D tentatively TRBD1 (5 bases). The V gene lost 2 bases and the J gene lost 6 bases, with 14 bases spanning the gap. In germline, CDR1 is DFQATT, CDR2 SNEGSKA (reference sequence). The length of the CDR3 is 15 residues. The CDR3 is CSARPRGGLNSPLHF. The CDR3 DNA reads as TGCAGTGCTAGACCCCGGGGCGGTCTTAATTCACCCCTCCACTTT.

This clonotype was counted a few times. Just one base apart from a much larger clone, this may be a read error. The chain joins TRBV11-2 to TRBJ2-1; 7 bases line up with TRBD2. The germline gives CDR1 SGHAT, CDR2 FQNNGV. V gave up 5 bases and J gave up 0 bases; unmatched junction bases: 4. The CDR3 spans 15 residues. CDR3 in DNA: TGTGCCAGCAGCCCCCCGGGGGGCTCCTACAATGAGCAGTTCTTC. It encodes CASSPPGGSYNEQFF.

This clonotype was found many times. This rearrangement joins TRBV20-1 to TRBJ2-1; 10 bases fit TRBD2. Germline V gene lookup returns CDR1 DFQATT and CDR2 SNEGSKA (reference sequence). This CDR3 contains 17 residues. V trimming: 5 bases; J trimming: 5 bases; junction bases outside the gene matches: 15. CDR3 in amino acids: CSAPGPFLAGADNEQFF. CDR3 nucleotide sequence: TGCAGTGCTCCCGGCCCTTTCCTAGCGGGAGCGGACAATGAGCAGTTCTTC.

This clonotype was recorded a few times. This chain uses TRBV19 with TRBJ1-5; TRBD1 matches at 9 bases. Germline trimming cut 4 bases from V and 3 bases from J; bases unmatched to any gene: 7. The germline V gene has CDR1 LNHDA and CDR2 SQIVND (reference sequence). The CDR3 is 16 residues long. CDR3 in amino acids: CASSRTGTGNNQPQHF. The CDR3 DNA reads TGTGCCAGTAGTAGAACCGGGACAGGGAACAATCAGCCCCAGCATTTT.

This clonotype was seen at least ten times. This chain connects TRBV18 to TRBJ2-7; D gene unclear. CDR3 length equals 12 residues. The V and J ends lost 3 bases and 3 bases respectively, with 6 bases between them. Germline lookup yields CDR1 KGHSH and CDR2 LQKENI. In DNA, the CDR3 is TGTGCCAGCTCACCCGACCGCTACGAGCAGTACTTC. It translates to CASSPDRYEQYF.

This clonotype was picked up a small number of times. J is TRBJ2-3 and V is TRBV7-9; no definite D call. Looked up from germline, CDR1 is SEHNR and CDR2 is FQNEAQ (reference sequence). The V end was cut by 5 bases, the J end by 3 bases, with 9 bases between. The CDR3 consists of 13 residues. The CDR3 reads CASSPGNTDTQYF. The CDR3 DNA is TGTGCCAGCAGCCCCGGTAATACAGATACGCAGTATTTT.

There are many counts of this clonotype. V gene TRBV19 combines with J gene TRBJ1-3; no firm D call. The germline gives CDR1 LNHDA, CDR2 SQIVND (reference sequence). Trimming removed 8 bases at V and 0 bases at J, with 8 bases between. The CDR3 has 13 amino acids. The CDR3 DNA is TGTGCCAGTGCTGCTTTCTCTGGAAACACCATATATTTT. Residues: CASAAFSGNTIYF.

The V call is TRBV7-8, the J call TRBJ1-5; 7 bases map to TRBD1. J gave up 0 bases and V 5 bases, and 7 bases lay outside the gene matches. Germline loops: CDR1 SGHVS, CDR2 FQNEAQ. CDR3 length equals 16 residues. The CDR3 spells CASSNDRVYSNQPQHF. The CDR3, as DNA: TGTGCCAGCAGCAACGACAGGGTCTATAGCAATCAGCCCCAGCATTTT.

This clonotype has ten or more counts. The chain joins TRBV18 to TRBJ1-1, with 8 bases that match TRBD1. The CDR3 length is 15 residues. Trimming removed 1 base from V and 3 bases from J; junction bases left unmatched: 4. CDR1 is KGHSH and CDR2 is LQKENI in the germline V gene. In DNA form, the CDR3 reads TGTGCCAGCTCACCACAAACAGGGGGTGACACTGAAGCTTTCTTT. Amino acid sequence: CASSPQTGGDTEAFF.

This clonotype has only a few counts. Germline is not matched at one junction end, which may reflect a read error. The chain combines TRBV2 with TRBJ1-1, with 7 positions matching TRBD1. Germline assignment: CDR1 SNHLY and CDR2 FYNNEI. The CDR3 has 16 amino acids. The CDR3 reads CASSWPLQGLNTEAFF. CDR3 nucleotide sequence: TGTGCCAGCAGTTGGCCACTACAGGGGCTGAATACTGAAGCTTTCTTT.

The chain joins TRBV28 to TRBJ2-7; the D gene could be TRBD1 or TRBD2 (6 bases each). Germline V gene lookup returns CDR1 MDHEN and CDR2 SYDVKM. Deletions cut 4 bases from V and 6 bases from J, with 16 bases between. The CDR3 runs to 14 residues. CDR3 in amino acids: CASSSPRGQIEQYF. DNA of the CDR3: TGTGCCAGCAGTTCCCCCCGGGGGCAGATCGAGCAGTACTTC. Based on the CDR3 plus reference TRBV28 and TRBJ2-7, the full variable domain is DVKVTQSSRYLVKRTGEKVFLECVQDMDHENMFWYRQDPGLGLRLIYFSYDVKMKEKGDIPEGYSVSREKKERFSLILESASTNQTSMYLCASSSPRGQIEQYFGPGTRLTVT.